This T cell receptor (beta chain) is drawn from a study of tumor-infiltrating lymphocytes in primary liver carcinoma. Regarding the study as a whole: Lesser overlap characterized tumor-adjacent and tumor-blood pairs relative to tumor region pairs. Tumor specimens were characterized by a significantly higher top-250-clone fraction than blood (p = 0.039).

The template, roughly 510 ng total RNA, yielded TCR beta cDNA made with a constant-region primer. Libraries of TCR beta came from three nested multiplex PCR rounds with slightly modified ARM-PCR. TRBV1-TRBV30 forward primers and a C-beta reverse primer were used in the first two PCR rounds, which each ran for nine to ten cycles. MiXCR, applied by TCRdb to the multiplex PCR reads, yields one record per CDR3 protein. Of around 330,000 distinct CDR3 sequences listed, about three fifths were seen once; the top ten hold about a sixth. Per the germline V gene, CDR1 is SGHAT and CDR2 is FQNNGV. CDR3 length equals 13 residues. With 5 bases removed from V and 9 bases from J, the gap between germline ends came to 17 bases. About this clonotype itself: Its antigen is as yet unknown.

Germline DNA was also extracted, and blood RNA was taken from unsorted whole blood. They drew approximately 4.2 milliliters of peripheral blood before surgery. The specimen was peripheral blood. The clonotype comes from a woman aged 30 to 39 with primary liver carcinoma and hepatitis B virus infection. The chain combines TRBV11-2 with TRBJ2-7; the D gene is possibly TRBD1 (6 bases). CDR3 sequence (DNA): TGTGCCAGCAGCGTGAATCAGGGGTATGTGCAGTACTTC. Its protein is CASSVNQGYVQYF.